This T cell receptor (beta chain) was obtained from a study of CD8 T cells in Susac syndrome. With random hexamers, 0.5 to 1 ug RNA was reverse transcribed. In TCRdb, the immunoSEQ multiplex PCR reads were re-called with MiXCR into one record per CDR3 protein. Of under 200,000 distinct CDR3 sequences listed, roughly 95% were seen once; the top ten hold approximately 0.12%. CDR1 is SQVTM and CDR2 is ANQGSEA in the germline V gene. The CDR3 is made up of 10 amino acids. V lost 6 bases and J lost 9, with 11 bases in between. This chain connects TRBV29-1 to TRBJ1-1; possibly TRBD1 for D (6 bases). The sequence derives from a human donor with Susac syndrome. Sequencing was done on a sample of CD4+ T cells from PBMCs. This CDR3 is CSVGAAQAFF. CDR3 nucleotides: TGCAGCGTGGGGGCCGCTCAAGCTTTCTTT.